This T cell receptor beta chain was sequenced in a study of cytomegalovirus exposure and HLA in healthy donors. Study outcomes and limitations: The authors enumerated 164 TCR beta chains as linked to cytomegalovirus.

Repertoires were generated with immunoSEQ multiplex PCR, while TCRdb's copy carries only in-frame clones and drops some. The sample holds 85,000 to 95,000 clones, 95% to 98% seen once. To note about this clone: Its antigen is undetermined.

Germline-derived CDR1 and CDR2 are MNHEY and SMNVEV (reference sequence). V gave up 5 bases and J gave up 6 bases, with 19 bases separating them. The CDR3 runs 16 residues. This chain links TRBV27 with TRBJ2-2, with D possibly matching TRBD2 (6 bases). The receptor was isolated from a man between 18 and 29 years old in good health and CMV-seronegative. The sample taken for sequencing was PBMCs. The CDR3 DNA reads as TGTGCCAGCAGTACCCAAACGAGCAGGAGGGCCGGGGAGCTGTTTTTT. Residues: CASSTQTSRRAGELFF.